One sample yielded the 9 T cell receptor beta chains listed below, sequenced in a study of cytomegalovirus exposure and HLA in healthy donors. Primers included in the PCR were 60 Vbeta and 13 Jbeta primers. Assay used: immunoSEQ multiplex PCR; TCRdb lists only in-frame clones, some missing. The sample carries roughly 200,000 clones, around 82% recorded once. Sequences were obtained from PBMCs. The receptors here all came from a man aged 55 to 69 in good health and CMV-seronegative.

The chain combines TRBV5-4 with TRBJ2-1; D is ambiguous. The V gene lost 0 bases and the J gene lost 4 bases, with 11 bases spanning the gap. CDR3 length equals 15 residues. Germline values: CDR1 SGHNT, CDR2 YYREEE (reference sequence). The CDR3 DNA reads TGTGCCAGCAGCTTGGTGGTAGCCGGATACAATGAGCAGTTCTTC. This translates into CASSLVVAGYNEQFF.

In its sample, this clone was seen once. This rearrangement joins TRBV25-1 to TRBJ2-7, with D perhaps TRBD1 (5 bases). Trimming removed 2 bases from V and 2 bases from J, with 10 bases in between. Per germline, CDR1 MGHDK and CDR2 SYGVNS. The CDR3 is made up of 14 amino acids. The CDR3 DNA reads as TGTGCCAGCAGTGAAACAGGTTATACCTACGAGCAGTACTTC. It specifies CASSETGYTYEQYF.

The chain is built from TRBV30 and TRBJ2-3; 9 bases agree with TRBD1. V lost 2 bases to trimming and J lost 2 bases; unmatched junction nucleotides: 8. Germline assignment: CDR1 GTSNPN and CDR2 SVGIG (reference sequence). This CDR3 comprises 16 residues. CDR3 region: CAWSLRTGAITDTQYF. The CDR3 bases are TGTGCCTGGAGTTTACGGACAGGGGCGATCACAGATACGCAGTATTTT.

The J gene is TRBJ1-2, the V gene TRBV5-6; TRBD1 is a possible D gene (6 bases). V was shortened by 4 bases and J by 5 bases, with 9 bases between the two germline ends. This CDR3 contains 12 residues. CDR1 is SGHDT, CDR2 YYEEEE, per germline. The CDR3 loop is CASSPQGYGYTF. CDR3 in DNA: TGTGCCAGCAGCCCTCAGGGGTATGGCTACACCTTC.

The chain recombines TRBV28 with TRBJ2-2, with 7 bases that match TRBD2. This CDR3 has 17 residues. Germline lookup yields CDR1 MDHEN and CDR2 SYDVKM. After removal of 5 bases from V and 8 bases from J, the junction contained 17 bases not matched to a gene. CDR3 sequence: CASSPSDGREGFGELFF. CDR3 nucleotides: TGTGCCAGCAGTCCCTCAGACGGCAGGGAGGGTTTTGGGGAGCTGTTTTTT.

The DNA for the CDR3 is TGTGCCAGCAGTACAATAGCGGGGGGGCTATACGAGCAGTACTTC. Residues: CASSTIAGGLYEQYF. The rearrangement links TRBV28 to TRBJ2-7; 11 bases line up with TRBD2. The CDR3 is made up of 15 amino acids. Germline CDR1 and CDR2: MDHEN and SYDVKM. The junction had 7 bases not matched to a gene; V was cut back by 5 bases and J by 4 bases.

The chain joins TRBV6-6 to TRBJ2-7; 9 bases map to TRBD1. CDR1 and CDR2 (germline): MNHNY, SVGAGI (reference sequence). The CDR3 runs 13 residues. Trimming removed 6 bases from V and 5 bases from J; junction bases left unmatched: 5. CDR3 amino acids: CASSPRQGDEQYF. Written as DNA, the CDR3 is TGTGCCAGCAGCCCTAGACAGGGGGACGAGCAGTACTTC.

This clone was seen a few times. The V and J genes are TRBV6-6 and TRBJ1-3; unclear D gene. Deletions cut 10 bases from V and 0 bases from J, with 10 bases between. CDR1 and CDR2 from the germline V gene are MNHNY and SVGAGI (reference sequence). The CDR3 totals 13 residues. The CDR3 region is CATDSNSGNTIYF. The CDR3 nucleotides read TGTGCCACCGACTCCAACTCTGGAAACACCATATATTTT.

The CDR3, as DNA: TGTGCCAGCAGCCCACCCGAATACAGGGAAGAGACCCAGTACTTC. Its protein product is CASSPPEYREETQYF. The chain has TRBV28 and TRBJ2-5, with a tentative D call TRBD1 (6 bases). This CDR3 has 15 residues. Trimming shortened V by 6 bases and J by 3 bases, and 17 bases separated the two germline ends. Germline lookup yields CDR1 MDHEN and CDR2 SYDVKM. The complete variable domain, with remaining parts taken from reference TRBV28 and TRBJ2-5, reads DVKVTQSSRYLVKRTGEKVFLECVQDMDHENMFWYRQDPGLGLRLIYFSYDVKMKEKGDIPEGYSVSREKKERFSLILESASTNQTSMYLCASSPPEYREETQYFGPGTRLLVL.